The 28 T cell receptor beta chains presented below share a single source sample, sequenced in a study of human T cells and chemical hapten exposure. This sample's time point: patch test 1, 2 weeks after DPC sensitization. Treatment defined: therapeutic diphenylcyclopropenone sensitization with weekly scalp DPC. One entry per CDR3 protein, called by TCRdb with MiXCR from the RACE reads. The table has approximately 82,000 distinct CDR3 sequences, about 10% seen once; the top ten hold roughly 2.4%. The sequenced sample was whole blood, obtained in connection with sensitization to the hapten diphenylcyclopropenone (DPC). The source of these receptors is a man aged 40-50 years with alopecia areata. Some clones in this sample may be carry-over from other donors' samples.

The chain links TRBV20-1 to TRBJ2-7, with D possibly matching TRBD2 (7 bases). Germline V gene data show CDR1 as DFQATT and CDR2 as SNEGSKA (reference sequence). V was pared by 0 bases and J by 2 bases, with 14 bases between. The CDR3 extends over 15 amino acids. CDR3 region: CSARDGGADPYEQYF. The CDR3 DNA reads TGCAGTGCTAGAGATGGGGGGGCCGACCCCTACGAGCAGTACTTC.

This clonotype was observed many times. The V gene is TRBV29-1, the J gene TRBJ2-3; no definite D call. This CDR3 contains 10 residues. V gave up 8 bases and J gave up 2 bases, with 5 bases separating them. Germline-derived CDR1 and CDR2 are SQVTM and ANQGSEA. The CDR3 DNA sequence: TGCAGCCACTACACAGATACGCAGTATTTT. Translating gives CSHYTDTQYF.

This clonotype came up a few times. V gene TRBV28 combines with J gene TRBJ1-5, with D unresolved. V lost 5 bases to trimming and J lost 10 bases, with 12 bases between them. Germline V gene data show CDR1 as MDHEN and CDR2 as SYDVKM. The CDR3 sequence is 12 residues long. CDR3 DNA: TGTGCCAGCAGTGGACCGCCTCGTCCCCAGCATTTT. As protein: CASSGPPRPQHF.

This clonotype was observed many times. The chain recombines TRBV20-1 with TRBJ1-1; the D gene is possibly TRBD1 (6 bases). The V gene lost 3 bases and the J gene lost 4 bases, with 15 bases spanning the gap. Per the germline V gene, CDR1 is DFQATT and CDR2 is SNEGSKA (reference sequence). This CDR3 region has 14 residues. CDR3 sequence (DNA): TGCAGTGCTAGTTCGCGTGGGGGGGCCACTGAAGCTTTCTTT. This codes for CSASSRGGATEAFF.

The chain combines TRBV27 with TRBJ2-1, with 8 bases lining up with TRBD2. The CDR3 runs to 16 residues. Per germline, CDR1 MNHEY and CDR2 SMNVEV (reference sequence). V shed 4 bases, J shed 5 bases, and the junction held 10 bases outside the gene matches. CDR3 sequence: CASSSTGAGDNNEQFF. The DNA for the CDR3 is TGTGCCAGCAGTTCCACAGGAGCGGGGGATAACAATGAGCAGTTCTTC.

The chain joins TRBV30 to TRBJ2-2; D is tentatively TRBD1 or TRBD2 (7 bases each). CDR3 length: 15 residues. The germline V and J ends were trimmed by 2 bases and 2 bases, with 12 bases remaining between them. Germline CDR1 reads GTSNPN; CDR2 reads SVGIG (reference sequence). The CDR3 DNA sequence: TGTGCCTGGAGTAGCGGGACAGCAAACACCGGGGAGCTGTTTTTT. Its protein is CAWSSGTANTGELFF.

This clonotype was seen only a few times. This sequence joins TRBV5-1 and TRBJ2-7; 7 positions match TRBD2. Germline trimming cut 4 bases from V and 3 bases from J; bases unmatched to any gene: 19. In germline, CDR1 is SGHRS, CDR2 YFSETQ. CDR3 length: 18 residues. CDR3 in amino acids: CASSPPGLLFIRRYEQYV. CDR3 nucleotides: TGCGCCAGCAGCCCCCCGGGACTACTTTTCATCCGGCGCTACGAGCAGTACGTC.

This clonotype has ten or more counts. V gene TRBV30 combines with J gene TRBJ1-1; 9 nucleotides match TRBD1. Germline V CDR1 and CDR2: GTSNPN, SVGIG (reference sequence). This CDR3 comprises 16 residues. V gave up 1 base and J gave up 0 bases; unmatched junction bases: 6. CDR3 coding DNA: TGTGCCTGGAGTGGAGGACAGGGGAAGATGAACACTGAAGCTTTCTTT. It translates to CAWSGGQGKMNTEAFF.

This clonotype was detected only a few times. The chain joins TRBV12-3 or TRBV12-4 to TRBJ1-2; D perhaps matches TRBD1 (5 bases). The V end lost 2 bases, the J end lost 3 bases, and 19 bases lay between the germline ends. The CDR3 has 17 amino acids. Here the CDR3 DNA reads TGTGCCAGCAGTTTATATCTGGGGGGTAGGTGGGACTATGGCTACACCTTC. Its protein product is CASSLYLGGRWDYGYTF.

The chain employs TRBV5-5 and TRBJ2-3, with a tentative D call TRBD2 (6 bases). The CDR3 is 15 amino acids. Per germline, CDR1 SGHKS and CDR2 YYEKEE (reference sequence). Trimming removed 0 bases at V and 1 base at J, with 9 bases between. The CDR3, as DNA: TGTGCCAGCAGCTTGGGAGGCGGGGGCACAGATACGCAGTATTTT. This encodes CASSLGGGGTDTQYF.

This chain connects TRBV7-9 to TRBJ1-1, with a tentative D call TRBD1 (6 bases). Between the trimmed V and J ends, which lost 0 bases and 4 bases, there was a span of 12 bases. Germline V gives CDR1 SEHNR, CDR2 FQNEAQ (reference sequence). The CDR3 is 15 amino acids. In DNA form, the CDR3 reads TGTGCCAGCAGCTTAGCGCTGGGGGGGGCCACTGAAGCTTTCTTT. As protein: CASSLALGGATEAFF. The whole variable domain, remainder taken from reference TRBV7-9 and TRBJ1-1, is DTGVSQNPRHKITKRGQNVTFRCDPISEHNRLYWYRQTLGQGPEFLTYFQNEAQLEKSRLLSDRFSAERPKGSFSTLEIQRTEQGDSAMYLCASSLALGGATEAFFGQGTRLTVV.

At least ten counts were recorded for this clonotype. The chain combines TRBV6-6 with TRBJ1-2, with a tentative D call TRBD1 (6 bases). Trimming cost V 5 bases and J 8 bases, with 12 bases left between them. This CDR3 contains 12 residues. Per the germline V gene, CDR1 is MNHNY and CDR2 is SVGAGI (reference sequence). Written as DNA, the CDR3 is TGTGCCAGCAGTGGGGACATCGACGGCTACACCTTC. Translated: CASSGDIDGYTF.

This sequence joins TRBV5-4 and TRBJ2-5, with 9 bases fitting TRBD2. J gave up 4 bases and V 0 bases, and 13 bases lay outside the gene matches. The CDR3 spans 18 residues. The germline V gene encodes CDR1 SGHNT and CDR2 YYREEE (reference sequence). CDR3 sequence reads: CASSLGGPSGRRRETQYF. The CDR3 bases are TGTGCCAGCAGCTTGGGAGGTCCGAGCGGGAGGCGTCGAGAGACCCAGTACTTC.

This clonotype was picked up many times. The chain joins TRBV5-5 to TRBJ2-1; D might be TRBD1 (5 bases). The CDR3 contains 13 residues. V lost 7 bases to trimming and J lost 7 bases, with 15 bases between them. Germline V gene lookup returns CDR1 SGHKS and CDR2 YYEKEE (reference sequence). CDR3 nucleotide sequence: TGTGCCAGCCTAGGGGATCTGTGGAATGAGCAGTTCTTC. Translation: CASLGDLWNEQFF.

The sample holds a few counts of this clonotype. The V gene is TRBV12-3 or TRBV12-4, the J gene TRBJ1-1; 9 positions agree with TRBD1. The CDR3 runs to 14 residues. V shed 7 bases, J shed 4 bases, and the junction held 7 bases outside the gene matches. The DNA of the CDR3 is TGTGCCAGCACCGAAACAGGGGGCCTCACTGAAGCTTTCTTT. The encoded protein is CASTETGGLTEAFF.

V and J are TRBV28 and TRBJ2-3, with D tentatively TRBD2 (7 bases). With 4 bases removed from V and 4 bases from J, the gap between germline ends came to 21 bases. In germline, CDR1 is MDHEN, CDR2 SYDVKM. The CDR3 is 17 amino acids. CDR3 nucleotide sequence: TGTGCCAGCAGTTCCTCTAGCGGCCTGGGGGGCCCAGATACGCAGTATTTT. This sequence encodes CASSSSSGLGGPDTQYF.

This chain uses TRBV29-1 with TRBJ2-1; perhaps TRBD2 as D (7 bases). V was shortened by 3 bases and J by 3 bases, with 15 bases between the two germline ends. Per the germline V gene, CDR1 is SQVTM and CDR2 is ANQGSEA. CDR3 size: 15 residues. The CDR3 nucleotides read TGCAGCGTTGATAGGGGGGAGGGCCTCTACAATGAGCAGTTCTTC. This encodes CSVDRGEGLYNEQFF.

Only one count was recorded for this clonotype. The rearrangement links TRBV5-6 to TRBJ2-2; 14 bases map to TRBD2. V shed 3 bases, J shed 6 bases, and the junction held 4 bases outside the gene matches. The CDR3 sequence is 16 residues long. From germline, CDR1 is SGHDT and CDR2 YYEEEE. The chain's CDR3 is CASSYGLAGGAGELFF. Here the CDR3 DNA reads TGTGCCAGCAGCTACGGACTAGCGGGAGGTGCCGGGGAGCTGTTTTTT.

In its sample, this clonotype was seen a few times. This chain joins TRBV29-1 and TRBJ1-1; D is unclear. CDR1 SQVTM and CDR2 ANQGSEA come from the germline V gene. The CDR3 is made up of 11 amino acids. V was clipped by 5 bases and J by 1 base, with 5 bases between them. The chain's CDR3 is CSVRENTEAFF. In nucleotides, the CDR3 is TGCAGCGTTCGCGAGAACACTGAAGCTTTCTTT.

The V call is TRBV18, the J call TRBJ1-1, with D possibly being TRBD1 (6 bases). V lost 2 bases and J 0 bases, leaving 19 bases between the germline ends. Germline CDR1 and CDR2: KGHSH and LQKENI. This CDR3 contains 18 residues. DNA for the CDR3: TGTGCCAGCTCACCATTTGATGGGGGCGGGTCCGTGAACACTGAAGCTTTCTTT. This translates into CASSPFDGGGSVNTEAFF. Using reference TRBV18 and TRBJ1-1 for the parts outside the CDR3, the full variable domain is NAGVMQNPRHLVRRRGQEARLRCSPMKGHSHVYWYRQLPEEGLKFMVYLQKENIIDESGMPKERFSAEFPKEGPSILRIQQVVRGDSAAYFCASSPFDGGGSVNTEAFFGQGTRLTVV.

The chain is built from TRBV6-2 or TRBV6-3 and TRBJ2-3, with TRBD2 matching over 8 bases. The CDR3 spans 14 residues. The junction had 9 bases not matched to a gene; V was cut back by 11 bases and J by 2 bases. Germline loops: CDR1 MNHEY, CDR2 SVGEGT. CDR3 sequence: CAAASGSLTDTQYF. The CDR3 DNA is TGTGCCGCCGCGAGCGGGAGCCTCACAGATACGCAGTATTTT.

This chain joins TRBV12-3 or TRBV12-4 and TRBJ2-1; 7 bases line up with TRBD2. The CDR3 runs to 16 residues. V dropped 4 bases and J dropped 3; count of bases not matched to a gene: 9. The CDR3 reads CASSSPSSGIYNEQFF. CDR3 nucleotide sequence: TGTGCCAGCAGTTCCCCTTCTAGCGGAATCTACAATGAGCAGTTCTTC.

The V and J genes are TRBV5-6 and TRBJ2-5, with 8 nucleotides matching TRBD1. CDR3 length: 17 amino acids. V lost 4 bases and J lost 4; bases outside the gene matches: 15. The germline gives CDR1 SGHDT, CDR2 YYEEEE. The CDR3 sequence is CASSTFVRGRGPETQYF. In DNA, the CDR3 is TGTGCCAGCAGCACATTCGTTCGGGGCAGGGGGCCAGAGACCCAGTACTTC.

This clonotype was detected only a few times. V usage is TRBV19 and J usage is TRBJ2-1; TRBD2 matches at 12 bases. Germline loops: CDR1 LNHDA, CDR2 SQIVND (reference sequence). CDR3 length equals 18 residues. Trimming cost V 2 bases and J 1 base; bases outside gene matches: 6. The CDR3 DNA follows: TGTGCCAGTAGTATAACCGGACTAGCGGGGAGATCCTACAATGAGCAGTTCTTC. It specifies CASSITGLAGRSYNEQFF. The whole variable domain, filled in from reference TRBV19 and TRBJ2-1, reads DGGITQSPKYLFRKEGQNVTLSCEQNLNHDAMYWYRQDPGQGLRLIYYSQIVNDFQKGDIAEGYSVSREKKESFPLTVTSAQKNPTAFYLCASSITGLAGRSYNEQFFGPGTRLTVL.

The sample holds a few counts of this clonotype. The chain links TRBV7-2 to TRBJ2-4, with a possible D match to TRBD2 (6 bases). This CDR3 has 15 amino acids. Trimming took off 3 bases at V and 0 bases at J, with 9 bases between the two ends. Germline V gene lookup returns CDR1 SGHTA and CDR2 FQGNSA. The CDR3 loop reads CASSFSGVAKNIQYF. CDR3 DNA sequence: TGTGCCAGCAGCTTTTCGGGAGTAGCCAAAAACATTCAGTACTTC.

Relative to its sample, this clonotype is medium-sized. The chain links TRBV27 to TRBJ1-2; D ambiguous. Trimming left V 4 bases short and J 4 bases short, with 16 bases between. This CDR3 has 15 amino acids. Germline values: CDR1 MNHEY, CDR2 SMNVEV (reference sequence). The CDR3 DNA reads as TGTGCCAGCAGTTCGAACATCCTGGACGGCTATGGCTACACCTTC. This encodes CASSSNILDGYGYTF.

The sample holds a few counts of this clonotype. The gene calls are TRBV9 and TRBJ1-5; D ambiguous. V lost 3 bases to trimming and J lost 0 bases, with 10 bases between them. The length of the CDR3 is 15 residues. Germline CDR1 SGDLS, CDR2 YYNGEE. CDR3 sequence: CASSGGDVSNQPQHF. Written as DNA, the CDR3 is TGTGCCAGCAGCGGTGGTGACGTTAGCAATCAGCCCCAGCATTTT.

This clonotype has at least ten counts. The chain is built from TRBV7-9 and TRBJ2-3, with 10 bases that match TRBD2. V shed 3 bases and J 5 bases; nucleotides not matched to a gene: 5. The CDR3 runs to 15 residues. CDR1 is SEHNR and CDR2 is FQNEAQ in the germline V gene (reference sequence). CDR3 coding DNA: TGTGCCAGCAGCTTGCTAGCGGGAGTTGAAGATACGCAGTATTTT. Protein: CASSLLAGVEDTQYF. Full variable domain (rest looked up from reference TRBV7-9 and TRBJ2-3): DTGVSQNPRHKITKRGQNVTFRCDPISEHNRLYWYRQTLGQGPEFLTYFQNEAQLEKSRLLSDRFSAERPKGSFSTLEIQRTEQGDSAMYLCASSLLAGVEDTQYFGPGTRLTVL.